The sequence of this T cell receptor beta chain was determined in a study of vaccination and CD4 T cells after COVID-19. Across the study: Convalescent cases consisted of six males and four females, of whom two were Hispanic.

About this clonotype: The antigen remains unidentified.

The Oncomine TCR Beta short-read assay generated sequence data from the DNA of cultured CD4+ T cells. Genomic DNA was extracted from cultured CD4+ T cells. MiXCR, run by TCRdb on the PCR reads, gives a single entry per CDR3 protein. The sample lists fewer than 20,000 distinct CDR3 sequences; approximately 50% were seen once. Trimming took off 7 bases at V and 1 base at J, with 9 bases between the two ends. The germline V gene encodes CDR1 SGHNT and CDR2 YYREEE (reference sequence). CDR3 length: 14 amino acids. Treatment meaning: 10-day PBMC culture with coronavirus spike peptide pools or control peptides (ViraFEST assay).

Sequenced: CD4+ T cells from blood, cultured in vitro. The chain recombines TRBV5-4 with TRBJ1-6; D ambiguous. The sequence derives from a human donor who had recovered from COVID-19. CDR3 in amino acids: CASSPESYNSPLHF. The DNA for the CDR3 is TGTGCCAGCTCCCCTGAGTCCTATAATTCACCCCTCCACTTT.